This TCR beta chain was recorded in a study of cytomegalovirus exposure and HLA in healthy donors. Looked up from germline, CDR1 is SGHTS and CDR2 is YDEGEE. There are 15 residues in the CDR3. V was clipped by 3 bases and J by 3 bases; unmatched bases: 5. It was with 60 Vbeta and 13 Jbeta primers that the PCR ran. Repertoires were generated with immunoSEQ multiplex PCR, while TCRdb's copy carries only in-frame clones and drops some. The data contain about 160,000 clones, about three quarters of them singletons. V gene TRBV5-8 combines with J gene TRBJ2-7, with 11 bases identical to TRBD1. What was sequenced was PBMCs. This sequence was found in a female donor in good health and CMV-seronegative. As DNA, the CDR3 is TGTGCCAGCAGCTCCCGGACAGGGGGCTTCTACGAGCAGTACTTC. This encodes CASSSRTGGFYEQYF.